This TCR beta chain was identified during a study of blood T cell repertoires in COVID-19. The assay was immunoSEQ multiplex PCR, and TCRdb's table has in-frame clones only and misses some. The sample carries around 160,000 clones, roughly 84% recorded once. V lost 1 base to trimming and J lost 2 bases, with 15 bases between them. Germline loops: CDR1 MGHRA, CDR2 YSYEKL. This CDR3 comprises 16 residues. The sequenced sample was PBMCs or T cells enriched from blood (not recorded which). The receptor was derived from a woman aged 50 to 60 who had been exposed to COVID-19. This chain links TRBV4-1 with TRBJ2-7; D perhaps matches TRBD1 (5 bases). The CDR3 DNA reads as TGCGCCAGCAGCCAAGCGGCTGGGGCTCCCCCCTACGAGCAGTACTTC. It is translated as CASSQAAGAPPYEQYF.